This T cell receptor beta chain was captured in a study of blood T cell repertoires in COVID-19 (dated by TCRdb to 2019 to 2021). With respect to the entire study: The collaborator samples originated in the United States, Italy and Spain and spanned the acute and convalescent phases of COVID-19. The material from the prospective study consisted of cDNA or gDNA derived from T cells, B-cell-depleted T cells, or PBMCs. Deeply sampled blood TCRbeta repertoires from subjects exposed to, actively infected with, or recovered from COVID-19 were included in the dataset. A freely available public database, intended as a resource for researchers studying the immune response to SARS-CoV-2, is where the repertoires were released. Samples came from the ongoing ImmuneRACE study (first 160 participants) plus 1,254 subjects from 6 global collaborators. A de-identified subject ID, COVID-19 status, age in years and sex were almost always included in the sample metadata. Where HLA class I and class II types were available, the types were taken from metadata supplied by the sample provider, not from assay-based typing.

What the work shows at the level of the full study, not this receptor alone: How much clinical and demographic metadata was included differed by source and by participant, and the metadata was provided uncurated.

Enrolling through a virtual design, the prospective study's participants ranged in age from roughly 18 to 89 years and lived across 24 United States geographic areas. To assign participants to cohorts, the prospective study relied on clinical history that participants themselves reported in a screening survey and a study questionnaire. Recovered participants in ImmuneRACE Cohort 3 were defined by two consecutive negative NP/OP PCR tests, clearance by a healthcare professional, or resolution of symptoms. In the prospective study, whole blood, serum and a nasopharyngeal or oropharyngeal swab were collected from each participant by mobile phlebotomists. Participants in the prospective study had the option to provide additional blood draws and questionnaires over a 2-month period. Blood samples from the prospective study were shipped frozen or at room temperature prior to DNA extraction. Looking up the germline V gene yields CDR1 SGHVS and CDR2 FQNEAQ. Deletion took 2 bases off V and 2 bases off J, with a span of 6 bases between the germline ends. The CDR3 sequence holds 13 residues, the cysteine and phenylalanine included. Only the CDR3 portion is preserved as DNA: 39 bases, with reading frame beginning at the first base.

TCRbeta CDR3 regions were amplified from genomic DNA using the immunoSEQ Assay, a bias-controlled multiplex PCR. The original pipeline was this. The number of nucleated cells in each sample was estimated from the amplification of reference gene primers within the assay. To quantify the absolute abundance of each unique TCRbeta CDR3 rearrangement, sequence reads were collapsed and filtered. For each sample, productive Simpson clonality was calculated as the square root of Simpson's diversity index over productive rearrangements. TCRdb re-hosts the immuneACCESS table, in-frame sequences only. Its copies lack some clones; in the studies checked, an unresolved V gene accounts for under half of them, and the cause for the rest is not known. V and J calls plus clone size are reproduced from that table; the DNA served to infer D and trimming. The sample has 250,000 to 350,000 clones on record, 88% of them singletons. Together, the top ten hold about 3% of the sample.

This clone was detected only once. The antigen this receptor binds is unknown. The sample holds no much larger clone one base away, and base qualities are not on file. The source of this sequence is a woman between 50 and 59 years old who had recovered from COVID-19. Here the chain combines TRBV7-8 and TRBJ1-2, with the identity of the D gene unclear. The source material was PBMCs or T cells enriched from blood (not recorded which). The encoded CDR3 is CASSLRENYGYTF. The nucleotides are TGTGCCAGCAGCTTAAGAGAAAACTATGGCTACACCTTC.